A selection of T cell receptor beta chains follows, all from one sample in a study of CD8 T cells in ankylosing spondylitis. TCRdb recomputed calls from the 5' RACE reads with MiXCR, one row per CDR3 protein. In the table there are about 540,000 distinct CDR3 sequences, about 13% of which are singletons. Sequenced material: blood, either unsorted or a sorted T cell fraction (not recorded which). The receptors here all came from a male donor with ankylosing spondylitis. Each CDR3 is given with its conserved first and last residue. D genes are given only for firm matches. Size tells how often a clone was seen (once, few, many) or the class of an expanded clone, and some rows leave it out.

j_call: TRBJ1-1; clone_size: .; cdr3_length: 15; d_call: .; v_call: TRBV2; cdr3_aa: CASSGKDDRDTEAFF; cdr3_nt: TGTGCCAGCAGCGGCAAGGACGACCGGGACACTGAAGCTTTCTTT
j_call: TRBJ1-3; clone_size: .; cdr3_length: 14; d_call: .; v_call: TRBV29-1; cdr3_aa: CSVETGISGNTIYF; cdr3_nt: TGCAGCGTTGAGACAGGCATCTCTGGAAACACCATATATTTT
j_call: TRBJ2-5; clone_size: .; cdr3_length: 14; d_call: .; v_call: TRBV5-1; cdr3_aa: CASSFGGGSETQYF; cdr3_nt: TGCGCCAGCAGCTTCGGAGGGGGAAGTGAGACCCAGTACTTC
j_call: TRBJ1-6; clone_size: few; cdr3_length: 15; d_call: TRBD1; v_call: TRBV12-3/TRBV12-4; cdr3_aa: CASSSGTGGWAPLHF; cdr3_nt: TGTGCCAGCAGTTCGGGGACAGGGGGCTGGGCACCCCTCCACTTT
j_call: TRBJ2-1; clone_size: .; cdr3_length: 15; d_call: TRBD2; v_call: TRBV27; cdr3_aa: CASSLYGRSYNEQFF; cdr3_nt: TGTGCCAGCAGTTTATACGGGAGGTCCTACAATGAGCAGTTCTTC
j_call: TRBJ1-5; clone_size: few; cdr3_length: 11; d_call: .; v_call: TRBV19; cdr3_aa: CATGPNQPQHF; cdr3_nt: TGTGCCACCGGACCGAACCAGCCCCAGCATTTT
j_call: TRBJ2-7; clone_size: many; cdr3_length: 13; d_call: TRBD1; v_call: TRBV7-6; cdr3_aa: CASSNTGAYEQYF; cdr3_nt: TGTGCCAGCAGCAACACAGGGGCCTACGAGCAGTACTTC
j_call: TRBJ2-2; clone_size: .; cdr3_length: 14; d_call: TRBD2; v_call: TRBV10-1; cdr3_aa: CATREGIGTGELFF; cdr3_nt: TGCGCCACCAGGGAGGGAATTGGGACCGGGGAGCTGTTTTTT
j_call: TRBJ2-1; clone_size: many; cdr3_length: 15; d_call: .; v_call: TRBV10-3; cdr3_aa: CAISETLESYNEQFF; cdr3_nt: TGTGCCATCAGTGAGACTCTGGAGTCCTACAATGAGCAGTTCTTC
j_call: TRBJ2-3; clone_size: few; cdr3_length: 13; d_call: TRBD2; v_call: TRBV11-2; cdr3_aa: CASSSKTSGSPFF; cdr3_nt: TGTGCCAGCAGCTCGAAGACTAGCGGGAGTCCCTTTTTT
j_call: TRBJ2-7; clone_size: .; cdr3_length: 14; d_call: TRBD2; v_call: TRBV12-3/TRBV12-4; cdr3_aa: CASSLSGGPYEQYF; cdr3_nt: TGTGCCAGCAGTTTGAGCGGGGGGCCCTACGAGCAGTACTTC
j_call: TRBJ2-1; clone_size: few; cdr3_length: 14; d_call: .; v_call: TRBV5-1; cdr3_aa: CASSLGVTRGEQFF; cdr3_nt: TGCGCCAGCAGCTTGGGGGTCACCCGAGGTGAGCAGTTCTTC
j_call: TRBJ1-1; clone_size: few; cdr3_length: 15; d_call: .; v_call: TRBV12-5; cdr3_aa: CASGLVQGALTEAFF; cdr3_nt: TGTGCTAGTGGTTTGGTACAAGGGGCATTGACTGAAGCTTTCTTT
j_call: TRBJ2-1; clone_size: few; cdr3_length: 16; d_call: .; v_call: TRBV5-1; cdr3_aa: CASSSLDLSSYNEQFF; cdr3_nt: TGCGCCAGCAGCTCATTGGACTTAAGCTCCTACAATGAGCAGTTCTTC
j_call: TRBJ2-5; clone_size: many; cdr3_length: 13; d_call: .; v_call: TRBV10-3; cdr3_aa: CAISVGQQETQYF; cdr3_nt: TGTGCCATCAGTGTAGGACAGCAAGAGACCCAGTACTTC
j_call: TRBJ2-3; clone_size: many; cdr3_length: 14; d_call: .; v_call: TRBV4-2; cdr3_aa: CASSRVGPGDTQYF; cdr3_nt: TGTGCCAGCAGCCGGGTAGGGCCTGGGGATACGCAGTATTTT
j_call: TRBJ2-5; clone_size: many; cdr3_length: 15; d_call: TRBD2; v_call: TRBV5-1; cdr3_aa: CASSSSGLRSETQYF; cdr3_nt: TGCGCCAGCAGCTCCTCGGGACTACGATCGGAGACCCAGTACTTC
j_call: TRBJ1-5; clone_size: many; cdr3_length: 15; d_call: TRBD1; v_call: TRBV2; cdr3_aa: CASRYATGVEQPQHF; cdr3_nt: TGTGCCAGCAGATACGCGACAGGGGTAGAACAGCCCCAGCATTTT
j_call: TRBJ2-3; clone_size: many; cdr3_length: 15; d_call: TRBD2; v_call: TRBV5-1; cdr3_aa: CASGTSGRSTDTQYF; cdr3_nt: TGCGCCAGCGGGACTAGCGGGAGGTCGACAGATACGCAGTATTTT
j_call: TRBJ1-1; clone_size: .; cdr3_length: 13; d_call: .; v_call: TRBV2; cdr3_aa: CARGNALGTEAFF; cdr3_nt: TGTGCCAGGGGGAACGCGCTGGGCACTGAAGCTTTCTTT
j_call: TRBJ2-3; clone_size: .; cdr3_length: 14; d_call: .; v_call: TRBV7-9; cdr3_aa: CASSSSRVTDTQYF; cdr3_nt: TGTGCCAGCAGCTCCTCGAGGGTCACAGATACGCAGTATTTT
j_call: TRBJ2-1; clone_size: few; cdr3_length: 17; d_call: .; v_call: TRBV21-1; cdr3_aa: CASSKASFGGRISEQFF; cdr3_nt: TGTGCCAGCAGCAAAGCCTCTTTTGGCGGGAGGATCAGTGAGCAGTTCTTC
j_call: TRBJ1-2; clone_size: few; cdr3_length: 15; d_call: .; v_call: TRBV7-9; cdr3_aa: CASSDPGGSNYGYTF; cdr3_nt: TGTGCCAGCAGCGACCCTGGGGGATCTAACTATGGCTACACCTTC
j_call: TRBJ2-2; clone_size: .; cdr3_length: 14; d_call: .; v_call: TRBV11-3; cdr3_aa: CASTQGGNTGELFF; cdr3_nt: TGTGCCAGCACCCAGGGGGGAAACACCGGGGAGCTGTTTTTT
j_call: TRBJ1-1; clone_size: many; cdr3_length: 14; d_call: .; v_call: TRBV6-1; cdr3_aa: CASSGYREFAEAFF; cdr3_nt: TGTGCCAGCAGTGGCTACAGGGAATTCGCTGAAGCTTTCTTT
j_call: TRBJ2-1; clone_size: few; cdr3_length: 17; d_call: TRBD2; v_call: TRBV12-3/TRBV12-4; cdr3_aa: CASSRGLSGRALNEQFF; cdr3_nt: TGTGCCAGCAGTCGGGGGCTCAGCGGGAGGGCCCTCAATGAGCAGTTCTTC
j_call: TRBJ2-3; clone_size: .; cdr3_length: 18; d_call: TRBD2; v_call: TRBV9; cdr3_aa: CASSVRVASGVPTDTQYF; cdr3_nt: TGTGCCAGCAGCGTAAGGGTGGCTAGCGGAGTCCCCACAGATACGCAGTATTTT
j_call: TRBJ1-2; clone_size: few; cdr3_length: 11; d_call: .; v_call: TRBV12-3/TRBV12-4; cdr3_aa: CASKEGRGYTF; cdr3_nt: TGTGCCAGCAAGGAGGGAAGGGGCTACACCTTC
j_call: TRBJ2-3; clone_size: many; cdr3_length: 14; d_call: .; v_call: TRBV7-9; cdr3_aa: CASFPGTSTDTQYF; cdr3_nt: TGTGCCAGCTTTCCAGGAACTAGCACAGATACGCAGTATTTT
j_call: TRBJ2-1; clone_size: many; cdr3_length: 13; d_call: TRBD2; v_call: TRBV5-1; cdr3_aa: CASWREGYNEQFF; cdr3_nt: TGCGCCAGCTGGCGGGAGGGTTACAATGAGCAGTTCTTC
j_call: TRBJ2-7; clone_size: .; cdr3_length: 13; d_call: TRBD1; v_call: TRBV20-1; cdr3_aa: CSAHKDRIYEQYF; cdr3_nt: TGCAGTGCACATAAGGACAGGATCTACGAGCAGTACTTC
j_call: TRBJ2-1; clone_size: few; cdr3_length: 11; d_call: TRBD2; v_call: TRBV29-1; cdr3_aa: CSVFGEGLQFF; cdr3_nt: TGCAGCGTATTTGGGGAGGGCCTCCAGTTCTTC
j_call: TRBJ1-2; clone_size: .; cdr3_length: 14; d_call: .; v_call: TRBV2; cdr3_aa: CASMEAGANYGYTF; cdr3_nt: TGTGCCAGCATGGAGGCAGGAGCTAACTATGGCTACACCTTC
j_call: TRBJ2-7; clone_size: .; cdr3_length: 14; d_call: .; v_call: TRBV20-1; cdr3_aa: CSAREPGRTYEQYF; cdr3_nt: TGCAGTGCTAGAGAGCCAGGGAGGACCTACGAGCAGTACTTC
j_call: TRBJ1-1; clone_size: .; cdr3_length: 13; d_call: .; v_call: TRBV5-1; cdr3_aa: CASSYGGDTEAFF; cdr3_nt: TGCGCCAGCAGCTACGGGGGGGACACTGAAGCTTTCTTT
j_call: TRBJ2-4; clone_size: many; cdr3_length: 14; d_call: .; v_call: TRBV29-1; cdr3_aa: CSAGDTRAKNIQYF; cdr3_nt: TGCAGCGCTGGGGACACTAGGGCCAAAAACATTCAGTACTTC
j_call: TRBJ2-1; clone_size: .; cdr3_length: 14; d_call: .; v_call: TRBV5-1; cdr3_aa: CASRVQASLHEQFF; cdr3_nt: TGCGCCAGCAGGGTTCAGGCTAGCCTCCATGAGCAGTTCTTC
j_call: TRBJ1-1; clone_size: .; cdr3_length: 15; d_call: TRBD1; v_call: TRBV27; cdr3_aa: CASSLTGGLGTEAFF; cdr3_nt: TGTGCCAGCAGTTTGACAGGGGGATTAGGGACTGAAGCTTTCTTT
j_call: TRBJ1-5; clone_size: .; cdr3_length: 15; d_call: TRBD1; v_call: TRBV3-1; cdr3_aa: CASSQGDRGNQPQHF; cdr3_nt: TGTGCCAGCAGCCAAGGGGACAGGGGCAATCAGCCCCAGCATTTT
j_call: TRBJ2-2; clone_size: few; cdr3_length: 15; d_call: .; v_call: TRBV5-1; cdr3_aa: CASSLARTDTGELFF; cdr3_nt: TGCGCCAGCAGCTTGGCGAGGACCGACACCGGGGAGCTGTTTTTT
j_call: TRBJ2-5; clone_size: .; cdr3_length: 14; d_call: .; v_call: TRBV3-1; cdr3_aa: CASSHRLIPKTQYF; cdr3_nt: TGTGCCAGCAGCCACCGTCTCATTCCCAAGACCCAGTACTTC
j_call: TRBJ2-1; clone_size: .; cdr3_length: 13; d_call: TRBD2; v_call: TRBV5-4; cdr3_aa: CASSWEGNNEQFF; cdr3_nt: TGTGCCAGCAGCTGGGAGGGAAACAATGAGCAGTTCTTC
j_call: TRBJ1-1; clone_size: few; cdr3_length: 16; d_call: TRBD1; v_call: TRBV2; cdr3_aa: CASEEGDRGRGTEAFF; cdr3_nt: TGTGCCAGCGAAGAAGGGGACAGGGGGCGAGGTACTGAAGCTTTCTTT
j_call: TRBJ2-1; clone_size: many; cdr3_length: 15; d_call: .; v_call: TRBV14; cdr3_aa: CASSRSLGPYNEQFF; cdr3_nt: TGTGCCAGCAGCCGCAGCCTGGGACCGTACAATGAGCAGTTCTTC
j_call: TRBJ2-5; clone_size: .; cdr3_length: 15; d_call: .; v_call: TRBV25-1; cdr3_aa: CASSENGGLTPTQYF; cdr3_nt: TGTGCCAGCAGTGAAAATGGGGGGCTCACCCCAACCCAGTACTTC
j_call: TRBJ2-2; clone_size: .; cdr3_length: 15; d_call: TRBD2; v_call: TRBV7-2; cdr3_aa: CASSQTGGGTGELFF; cdr3_nt: TGTGCCAGCAGCCAGACCGGGGGAGGGACCGGGGAGCTGTTTTTT
j_call: TRBJ2-1; clone_size: .; cdr3_length: 16; d_call: TRBD2; v_call: TRBV5-1; cdr3_aa: CASSPIPGLANNEQFF; cdr3_nt: TGCGCCAGCAGCCCAATACCGGGACTAGCGAACAATGAGCAGTTCTTC
j_call: TRBJ1-2; clone_size: .; cdr3_length: 15; d_call: .; v_call: TRBV6-1; cdr3_aa: CASSALGTFSYGYTF; cdr3_nt: TGTGCCAGCAGCGCCCTTGGGACATTTTCTTATGGCTACACCTTC
j_call: TRBJ2-7; clone_size: .; cdr3_length: 15; d_call: .; v_call: TRBV6-1; cdr3_aa: CASSDESTGRYEQYF; cdr3_nt: TGTGCCAGCAGTGATGAGTCGACAGGCAGATACGAGCAGTACTTC
j_call: TRBJ2-3; clone_size: .; cdr3_length: 18; d_call: TRBD2; v_call: TRBV11-1; cdr3_aa: CASSLGLAGGTSTDTQYF; cdr3_nt: TGTGCCAGCAGCTTAGGACTAGCGGGAGGTACTAGCACAGATACGCAGTATTTT
j_call: TRBJ1-1; clone_size: .; cdr3_length: 16; d_call: .; v_call: TRBV3-1; cdr3_aa: CASSQAIRGGDTEAFF; cdr3_nt: TGTGCCAGCAGCCAAGCTATCAGGGGAGGGGACACTGAAGCTTTCTTT
j_call: TRBJ2-1; clone_size: .; cdr3_length: 13; d_call: .; v_call: TRBV11-1; cdr3_aa: CASSPSVYNEQFF; cdr3_nt: TGTGCCAGCAGCCCTAGCGTCTACAATGAGCAGTTCTTC
j_call: TRBJ1-6; clone_size: many; cdr3_length: 15; d_call: TRBD1; v_call: TRBV12-3/TRBV12-4; cdr3_aa: CASSLGDRDNSPLHF; cdr3_nt: TGTGCCAGCAGTTTAGGGGACAGGGACAATTCACCCCTCCACTTT
j_call: TRBJ2-7; clone_size: few; cdr3_length: 14; d_call: TRBD2; v_call: TRBV9; cdr3_aa: CASSFGTTTYEQYF; cdr3_nt: TGTGCCAGCAGCTTCGGGACTACCACGTACGAGCAGTACTTC
j_call: TRBJ2-1; clone_size: many; cdr3_length: 15; d_call: TRBD2; v_call: TRBV5-1; cdr3_aa: CASSYGTSGDNEQFF; cdr3_nt: TGCGCCAGCAGCTATGGGACTAGCGGGGACAATGAGCAGTTCTTC
j_call: TRBJ1-1; clone_size: .; cdr3_length: 14; d_call: TRBD1; v_call: TRBV29-1; cdr3_aa: CSPHRGLGNTEAFF; cdr3_nt: TGCAGCCCCCACAGGGGGCTGGGGAACACTGAAGCTTTCTTT
j_call: TRBJ1-6; clone_size: .; cdr3_length: 13; d_call: TRBD1; v_call: TRBV20-1; cdr3_aa: CSAWTGSDSPLHF; cdr3_nt: TGCAGTGCTTGGACAGGGTCGGATTCACCCCTCCACTTT
j_call: TRBJ2-5; clone_size: many; cdr3_length: 14; d_call: .; v_call: TRBV29-1; cdr3_aa: CSVEDRPPQETQYF; cdr3_nt: TGCAGCGTTGAAGACAGGCCCCCCCAAGAGACCCAGTACTTC
j_call: TRBJ2-3; clone_size: .; cdr3_length: 14; d_call: .; v_call: TRBV29-1; cdr3_aa: CSVVSETSTDTQYF; cdr3_nt: TGCAGCGTTGTATCGGAAACAAGCACAGATACGCAGTATTTT
j_call: TRBJ1-1; clone_size: .; cdr3_length: 12; d_call: .; v_call: TRBV12-3/TRBV12-4; cdr3_aa: CAISGLVTEAFF; cdr3_nt: TGTGCCATTTCTGGGTTGGTAACTGAAGCTTTCTTT